Below, one TCR beta chain is given with its context. These data belong to a study of blood T cell repertoires in COVID-19. Study-level information: Nucleic acid was either cDNA or gDNA, and it came from T cells, B-cell-depleted T cells, or PBMCs.

After removal of 3 bases from V and 5 bases from J, the junction contained 9 bases not matched to a gene. This CDR3 has 16 residues. CDR1 and CDR2 from the germline V gene are KGHSH and LQKENI. Authors' analysis steps: Researchers report that nucleated cell counts were estimated from reference gene primer amplification. Assay: immunoSEQ multiplex PCR; the TCRdb copy retains only in-frame clones and omits some. The D gene and trimming were derived from the DNA, and the V and J assignments and clone size from that table. The sample contains about 130,000 clones, about 80% of which appear only once. This rearrangement joins TRBV18 to TRBJ2-1, with TRBD1 matching 8 bases. Sequenced material: peripheral blood. The sequence was collected from a human donor in a cohort sampled during active COVID-19. The CDR3 DNA reads TGTGCCAGCTCACCCTCCGGACAGGGCGTCGACAATGAGCAGTTCTTC. Protein product: CASSPSGQGVDNEQFF.